The rows below give T cell receptor beta chains drawn from one sample of a study of T cells in localized non-small cell lung cancer. Using immunoSEQ multiplex PCR, the repertoire was profiled, and TCRdb retains in-frame clones only, with some absent. The repertoire holds fewer than 20,000 clones, with 91% as singletons. The sequenced sample was peripheral blood, obtained before any cancer treatment. The receptor set was obtained from a woman aged 40 to 75 with stage I lung adenocarcinoma. Both conserved end residues are part of each CDR3. Each record gives: CDR3 protein, CDR3 DNA, D gene, V gene, J gene, clone size. A D gene is named only where the DNA matches it firmly. Size is omitted from some rows. Given values are once, few, many or a class for expanded clones.

CDR3 protein: CASSPQATGLGVTYNSPLHF; CDR3 DNA: TGTGCCAGCAGCCCGCAAGCGACCGGGTTGGGGGTCACTTATAATTCACCCCTCCACTTT; D gene: -; V gene: TRBV21-1; J gene: TRBJ1-6; clone size: -
CDR3 protein: CASSPDRVGAKNIQYF; CDR3 DNA: TGTGCCAGCAGCCCGGACAGGGTAGGGGCCAAAAACATTCAGTACTTC; D gene: TRBD1; V gene: TRBV5-4; J gene: TRBJ2-4; clone size: few
CDR3 protein: CASSALGLAGAEQYF; CDR3 DNA: TGTGCTAGCAGTGCTCTGGGACTAGCGGGAGCCGAGCAGTACTTC; D gene: TRBD2; V gene: TRBV28; J gene: TRBJ2-7; clone size: -
CDR3 protein: CASSYSTGSFLPEQFF; CDR3 DNA: TGTGCCAGCAGTTACTCGACCGGATCTTTCCTTCCCGAGCAGTTCTTC; D gene: -; V gene: TRBV6-5; J gene: TRBJ2-1; clone size: -
CDR3 protein: CASSLVISGYEQYF; CDR3 DNA: TGCGCCAGCAGCTTGGTGATTAGCGGCTACGAGCAGTACTTC; D gene: -; V gene: TRBV5-1; J gene: TRBJ2-7; clone size: once
CDR3 protein: CASSRGQGLFF; CDR3 DNA: TGTGCCAGCAGCCGAGGACAGGGCCTATTCTTC; D gene: TRBD1; V gene: TRBV7-9; J gene: TRBJ2-1; clone size: -
CDR3 protein: CASSIAGSNEQYF; CDR3 DNA: TGTGCCAGCAGTATCGCGGGGTCCAACGAGCAGTACTTC; D gene: -; V gene: TRBV28; J gene: TRBJ2-7; clone size: -
CDR3 protein: CASSIGGPRMNTQYF; CDR3 DNA: TGTGCCAGTAGTATAGGTGGGCCAAGGATGAATACGCAGTATTTT; D gene: -; V gene: TRBV19; J gene: TRBJ2-3; clone size: -
CDR3 protein: CASSSPSPQYF; CDR3 DNA: TGTGCCAGCAGTTCCCCCTCCCCCCAATACTTC; D gene: -; V gene: TRBV28; J gene: TRBJ2-7; clone size: -
CDR3 protein: CASSPHYGYTF; CDR3 DNA: TGTGCCAGCAGCCCCCACTATGGCTACACCTTC; D gene: -; V gene: TRBV21-1; J gene: TRBJ1-2; clone size: -
CDR3 protein: CASSLQGAGGREAFF; CDR3 DNA: TGTGCCAGCAGCTTGCAGGGTGCAGGGGGGAGAGAAGCTTTCTTT; D gene: TRBD1; V gene: TRBV5-8; J gene: TRBJ1-1; clone size: -
CDR3 protein: CASTQGSTNYGYTF; CDR3 DNA: TGTGCCAGTACCCAGGGGTCGACTAACTATGGCTACACCTTC; D gene: -; V gene: TRBV28; J gene: TRBJ1-2; clone size: -
CDR3 protein: CASSDRRGEKLFF; CDR3 DNA: TGTGCCAGTTCGGACAGGAGGGGAGAAAAACTGTTTTTT; D gene: TRBD1; V gene: TRBV19; J gene: TRBJ1-4; clone size: -
CDR3 protein: CASSLRGYEQYF; CDR3 DNA: TGTGCCAGCAGCTTAAGGGGCTACGAGCAGTACTTC; D gene: -; V gene: TRBV5-6; J gene: TRBJ2-7; clone size: -
CDR3 protein: CARSNRQGSTEAFF; CDR3 DNA: TGTGCCAGAAGCAACAGACAGGGGTCCACTGAAGCTTTCTTT; D gene: TRBD1; V gene: TRBV5-3; J gene: TRBJ1-1; clone size: -
CDR3 protein: CASSAGELFF; CDR3 DNA: TGTGCCAGCAGCGCAGGGGAACTGTTTTTT; D gene: -; V gene: TRBV28; J gene: TRBJ1-4; clone size: -
CDR3 protein: CASSVVGSGEKLFF; CDR3 DNA: TGTGCCAGCAGCGTAGTAGGGTCGGGTGAAAAACTGTTTTTT; D gene: -; V gene: TRBV9; J gene: TRBJ1-4; clone size: -
CDR3 protein: CASSIGGDYGYTF; CDR3 DNA: TGTGCCAGTAGTATTGGTGGGGACTATGGCTACACCTTC; D gene: -; V gene: TRBV19; J gene: TRBJ1-2; clone size: -
CDR3 protein: CASSPPVISGKSEQFF; CDR3 DNA: TGTGCCAGCTCACCCCCCGTGATAAGCGGGAAATCCGAGCAGTTCTTC; D gene: TRBD2; V gene: TRBV18; J gene: TRBJ2-1; clone size: -
CDR3 protein: CASRTPADTQYF; CDR3 DNA: TGTGCCAGCAGAACCCCGGCAGATACGCAGTATTTT; D gene: -; V gene: TRBV28; J gene: TRBJ2-3; clone size: -
CDR3 protein: CASSIDRDSSGNTIYF; CDR3 DNA: TGTGCCAGTAGTATAGACCGGGACAGCTCTGGAAACACCATATATTTT; D gene: TRBD1; V gene: TRBV19; J gene: TRBJ1-3; clone size: -
CDR3 protein: CASSLRRTSGNTIYF; CDR3 DNA: TGTGCCAGCAGCCTTAGGAGGACCTCTGGAAACACCATATATTTT; D gene: -; V gene: TRBV21-1; J gene: TRBJ1-3; clone size: -
CDR3 protein: CATSRQSTGASQPQHF; CDR3 DNA: TGTGCCACCAGCAGGCAATCAACAGGGGCCAGCCAGCCCCAGCATTTT; D gene: TRBD1; V gene: TRBV15; J gene: TRBJ1-5; clone size: -
CDR3 protein: CASGKTGLPYEQYF; CDR3 DNA: TGTGCTAGTGGGAAAACGGGCCTCCCCTACGAGCAGTACTTC; D gene: -; V gene: TRBV12-5; J gene: TRBJ2-7; clone size: -
CDR3 protein: CASGDRGPTSNQPQHF; CDR3 DNA: TGTGCCAGCGGAGACAGGGGGCCGACTAGCAATCAGCCCCAGCATTTT; D gene: TRBD1; V gene: TRBV28; J gene: TRBJ1-5; clone size: -
CDR3 protein: CASSKVTGSSHEQYF; CDR3 DNA: TGTGCCAGCTCTAAAGTCACAGGGAGTTCTCACGAGCAGTACTTC; D gene: -; V gene: TRBV6-5; J gene: TRBJ2-7; clone size: once
CDR3 protein: CASSGGQLRSNQPQHF; CDR3 DNA: TGTGCCAGCAGTGGCGGACAGTTACGCAGCAATCAGCCCCAGCATTTT; D gene: -; V gene: TRBV6-1; J gene: TRBJ1-5; clone size: -
CDR3 protein: CSVEDSGGGITDTQYF; CDR3 DNA: TGCAGCGTTGAAGATAGTGGTGGGGGAATCACAGATACGCAGTATTTT; D gene: -; V gene: TRBV29-1; J gene: TRBJ2-3; clone size: -
CDR3 protein: CSVAPQGGGNTIYF; CDR3 DNA: TGCAGCGTTGCCCCCCAGGGGGGTGGAAACACCATATATTTT; D gene: TRBD1; V gene: TRBV29-1; J gene: TRBJ1-3; clone size: -
CDR3 protein: CASRGQGLGNEKLFF; CDR3 DNA: TGTGCCAGCAGGGGACAGGGTCTTGGTAATGAAAAACTGTTTTTT; D gene: TRBD1; V gene: TRBV2; J gene: TRBJ1-4; clone size: -
CDR3 protein: CASSWAWDTEAFF; CDR3 DNA: TGTGCCAGCAGCTGGGCTTGGGACACTGAAGCTTTCTTT; D gene: -; V gene: TRBV7-2; J gene: TRBJ1-1; clone size: once
CDR3 protein: CASKGLAGGEQFF; CDR3 DNA: TGTGCCAGCAAGGGACTAGCGGGGGGTGAGCAGTTCTTC; D gene: TRBD2; V gene: TRBV6-6; J gene: TRBJ2-1; clone size: -
CDR3 protein: CSVEDPVWGEQYF; CDR3 DNA: TGCAGCGTTGAAGATCCTGTTTGGGGCGAGCAGTACTTC; D gene: -; V gene: TRBV29-1; J gene: TRBJ2-7; clone size: once
CDR3 protein: CASRATGSSGNTIYF; CDR3 DNA: TGTGCCAGCAGAGCCACAGGGAGCTCTGGAAACACCATATATTTT; D gene: -; V gene: TRBV2; J gene: TRBJ1-3; clone size: -
CDR3 protein: CASRLGTGELFF; CDR3 DNA: TGTGCCAGCAGACTTGGGACCGGGGAGCTGTTTTTT; D gene: -; V gene: TRBV11-2; J gene: TRBJ2-2; clone size: -
CDR3 protein: CASSPAGDNEQFF; CDR3 DNA: TGTGCCAGCAGCCCCGCGGGCGACAATGAGCAGTTCTTC; D gene: -; V gene: TRBV7-9; J gene: TRBJ2-1; clone size: once
CDR3 protein: CASSFYAASYNEQFF; CDR3 DNA: TGTGCCAGCAGTTTTTACGCGGCCTCCTACAATGAGCAGTTCTTC; D gene: -; V gene: TRBV28; J gene: TRBJ2-1; clone size: once
CDR3 protein: CASSPRTLVEAFF; CDR3 DNA: TGTGCCAGCAGCCCTAGGACGTTAGTTGAAGCTTTCTTT; D gene: -; V gene: TRBV11-2; J gene: TRBJ1-1; clone size: -
CDR3 protein: CASSDAVFTDTQYF; CDR3 DNA: TGTGCCAGCAGTGATGCAGTCTTCACAGATACGCAGTATTTT; D gene: -; V gene: TRBV6-1; J gene: TRBJ2-3; clone size: -
CDR3 protein: CASGLPRGREDLTSQPQHF; CDR3 DNA: TGTGCTAGTGGTTTGCCCAGGGGGAGGGAGGATTTAACGAGTCAGCCCCAGCATTTT; D gene: TRBD1; V gene: TRBV12-5; J gene: TRBJ1-5; clone size: once
CDR3 protein: CASSLLGATGNTIYF; CDR3 DNA: TGTGCCAGCAGCTTACTGGGGGCCACTGGAAACACCATATATTTT; D gene: -; V gene: TRBV13; J gene: TRBJ1-3; clone size: once
CDR3 protein: CASSPDGTGELFF; CDR3 DNA: TGTGCCAGCAGCCCCGACGGCACCGGGGAGCTGTTTTTT; D gene: -; V gene: TRBV7-9; J gene: TRBJ2-2; clone size: -
CDR3 protein: CATTPRGGWGTEAFF; CDR3 DNA: TGTGCCACCACCCCGCGCGGGGGCTGGGGAACTGAAGCTTTCTTT; D gene: -; V gene: TRBV15; J gene: TRBJ1-1; clone size: -
CDR3 protein: CASRVVGEETQYF; CDR3 DNA: TGTGCCAGCAGGGTCGTTGGGGAAGAGACCCAGTACTTC; D gene: -; V gene: TRBV11-2; J gene: TRBJ2-5; clone size: -
CDR3 protein: CASSQEGDVYGYTF; CDR3 DNA: TGTGCCAGCAGCCAAGAGGGGGACGTCTATGGCTACACCTTC; D gene: -; V gene: TRBV4-2; J gene: TRBJ1-2; clone size: -
CDR3 protein: CASSLQGTGQPQHF; CDR3 DNA: TGTGCCAGCAGCCTACAGGGGACGGGGCAGCCCCAGCATTTT; D gene: TRBD1; V gene: TRBV7-2; J gene: TRBJ1-5; clone size: few
CDR3 protein: CASSRGPYGYTF; CDR3 DNA: TGTGCCAGTAGTAGGGGACCGTACGGCTACACCTTC; D gene: -; V gene: TRBV19; J gene: TRBJ1-2; clone size: once
CDR3 protein: CASSPSGPRADTQYF; CDR3 DNA: TGTGCCAGCAGCCCTTCCGGGCCCCGGGCAGATACGCAGTATTTT; D gene: -; V gene: TRBV14; J gene: TRBJ2-3; clone size: -
CDR3 protein: CSVEGGQGVSEQYF; CDR3 DNA: TGCAGCGTTGAAGGCGGACAGGGGGTCAGTGAGCAGTACTTC; D gene: TRBD1; V gene: TRBV29-1; J gene: TRBJ2-7; clone size: -
CDR3 protein: CAISEGGGSSYNSPLHF; CDR3 DNA: TGTGCCATCAGCGAAGGGGGCGGGAGCTCCTATAATTCACCCCTCCACTTT; D gene: TRBD1; V gene: TRBV10-3; J gene: TRBJ1-6; clone size: -